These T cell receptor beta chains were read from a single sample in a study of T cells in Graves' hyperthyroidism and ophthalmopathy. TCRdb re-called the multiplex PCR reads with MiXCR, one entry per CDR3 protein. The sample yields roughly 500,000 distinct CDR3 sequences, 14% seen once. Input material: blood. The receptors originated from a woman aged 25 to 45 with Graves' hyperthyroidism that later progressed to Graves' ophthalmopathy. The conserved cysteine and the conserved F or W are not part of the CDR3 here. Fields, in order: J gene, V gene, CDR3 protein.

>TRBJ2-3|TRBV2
ASSAGGEKGTQY
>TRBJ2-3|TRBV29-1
SVGSTGHTDTQY
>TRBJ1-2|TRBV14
ASSSWDQNYGYT
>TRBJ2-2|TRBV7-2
ASSLQLAGNTGELF
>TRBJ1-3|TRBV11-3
ASSLEGNQGNTIY
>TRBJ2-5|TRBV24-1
AASVGGGIGETQY
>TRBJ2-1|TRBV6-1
ASSVSLAGGLNEQF
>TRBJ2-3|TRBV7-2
ASSSSTSGGRGTQY
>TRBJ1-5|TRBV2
ASSDRASPTPQH
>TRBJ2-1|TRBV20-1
SAKSSYNEQF
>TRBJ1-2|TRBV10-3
AIRLTEGGYT
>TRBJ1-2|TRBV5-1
ASSLVSGNYGYT
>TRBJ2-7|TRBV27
PSSFNSGVKYEQY
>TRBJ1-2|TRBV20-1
SARGGAEGYT
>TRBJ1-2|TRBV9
ASSDRSSGGSPAPYGYT
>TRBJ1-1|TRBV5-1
ASSFDWVMNTEAF
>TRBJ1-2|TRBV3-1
ASSGTGRIPYGYT
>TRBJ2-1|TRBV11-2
ASSDGLAAYNEQF
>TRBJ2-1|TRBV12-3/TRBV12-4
ASSLGEHNEQF
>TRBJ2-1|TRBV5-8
ASSFSGTGSNEQF
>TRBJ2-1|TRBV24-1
ATSDLWGRNEQF
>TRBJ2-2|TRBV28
ASSPIAGGGTGELF
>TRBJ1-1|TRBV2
ASSETNPEAF
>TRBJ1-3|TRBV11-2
ASSFRRNSGNTIY
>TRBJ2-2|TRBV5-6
ASSHGDGAANTGELF
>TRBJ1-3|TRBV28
ASTSPGFSGNTIY
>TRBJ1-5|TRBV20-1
SASGTSTDQPQH
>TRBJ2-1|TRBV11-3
ASSFLEAYNEQF
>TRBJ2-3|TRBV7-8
ASSFDGIRTDTQY
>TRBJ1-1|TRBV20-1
SAREPGKNTGAF
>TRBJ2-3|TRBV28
ASSLGAGADTQY
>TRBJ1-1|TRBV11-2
ASSETTETEAF
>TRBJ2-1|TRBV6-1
ASRRRTSGSLDEQF
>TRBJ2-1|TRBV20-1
SARDTGRRTSSYNEQF
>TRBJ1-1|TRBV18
ASSPPTVGTEAF
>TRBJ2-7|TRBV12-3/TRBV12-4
ASSFKGSYNYEQY
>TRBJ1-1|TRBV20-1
SARDLTGPNTEAF
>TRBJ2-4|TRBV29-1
SVGHQKDIQY
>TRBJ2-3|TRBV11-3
ASSRRGMGDTDTQY
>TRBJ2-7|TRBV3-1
ASSAPRTSPYEQY
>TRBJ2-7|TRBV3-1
ASSQVRLAGEQY
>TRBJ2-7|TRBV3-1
ASSQETGTMEIYEQY
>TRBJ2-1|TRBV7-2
ASSLLIDREQF
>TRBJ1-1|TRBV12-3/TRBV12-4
ASRYTAGDTEAF
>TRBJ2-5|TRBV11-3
ASSKREVGETQY
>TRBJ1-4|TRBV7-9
ASSLLQTTNEKLF